These 26 T cell receptor beta chains share one sample of origin, sequenced in a study of Ad26.COV2.S vaccination and SARS-CoV-2 variants (dated by TCRdb to about 2021). Explained via the paper, the treatment or condition label denotes: around 19 received Ad26.COV2.S at low or high dose, single or two shots; about 5 received placebo; per-sample allocation not given. Repertoires of vaccine and placebo recipients were sequenced from samples taken on day 63 after the first injection. Receptors were amplified or captured by the immunoSEQ multiplex PCR assay. The immuneACCESS repertoire file appears here via TCRdb, limited to in-frame rearrangements. These files lack a portion of the clones; in checked studies, under half of the deficit traces to unresolved V genes, and the cause of the others is not known. For this sample the table gives 380,000 or so clones, of which 85% to 90% were detected only once. Under 6% of the sample lies in the top ten.

The material sequenced was peripheral blood, taken in a trial of Ad26.COV2.S vaccine versus placebo. Receptors were obtained from a person aged 18-60 years who received the Ad26.COV2.S COVID-19 vaccine or a placebo.

The genes are TRBV2 and TRBJ2-2; D call uncertain. Trimming stripped 3 bases from V and 2 bases from J, with 7 bases between. This CDR3 contains 14 residues. CDR1 is SNHLY and CDR2 is FYNNEI in the germline V gene. The CDR3 loop is CASSDPGNTGELFF. DNA for the CDR3: TGTGCCAGCAGTGATCCGGGTAACACCGGGGAGCTGTTTTTT.

This chain joins TRBV5-1 and TRBJ2-5; D call uncertain. The CDR3 contains 13 residues. Germline V gene sequence: CDR1 SGHRS, CDR2 YFSETQ. Trimming stripped 0 bases from V and 5 bases from J, with 8 bases between. The CDR3 bases are TGCGCCAGCAGCTTGGAACGGTCGGAGACCCAGTACTTC. Translating gives CASSLERSETQYF.

In regard to this clone: Mismatch with germline at one junction end may stem from a read error. V usage is TRBV29-1 and J usage is TRBJ1-1; D is ambiguous. CDR1 SQVTM and CDR2 ANQGSEA come from the germline V gene. This CDR3 is built from 12 residues. For the CDR3, the DNA is TGCAGCGTGGAAGAAGCAGGTCCCGGTGCTTTCTTT. As protein: CSVEEAGPGAFF.

This sequence joins TRBV3-1 (or the pseudogene TRBV3-2) and TRBJ1-4; 9 bases agree with TRBD1. Germline V gene lookup returns CDR1 LGHDT and CDR2 YNNKEL (reference sequence). The CDR3 loop spans 15 amino acids. J was trimmed by 5 bases and V by 3 bases; bases with no gene match: 4. DNA for the CDR3: TGTGCCAGCAGCCACGCCGGGACAGGGAATGAAAAACTGTTTTTT. Translating gives CASSHAGTGNEKLFF.

The rearrangement links TRBV19 to TRBJ2-6, with 7 bases matching TRBD1. The CDR3 runs to 17 residues. Germline values: CDR1 LNHDA, CDR2 SQIVND (reference sequence). J gave up 2 bases and V 4 bases, and 8 bases lay outside the gene matches. The CDR3 nucleotides are TGTGCCAGTAGTACAGACAGGGCCCCGACTGGGGCCAACGTCCTGACTTTC. This translates into CASSTDRAPTGANVLTF.

J is TRBJ2-7 and V is TRBV2; D not certain. CDR3 length: 14 amino acids. CDR1 is SNHLY, CDR2 FYNNEI, per germline. Trimming cost V 10 bases and J 1 base, with 17 bases left between them. The CDR3, as DNA: TGTGCCACCCAGGAGCTGCCAGATTCCTACGAGCAGTACTTC. Translating gives CATQELPDSYEQYF.

The chain combines TRBV2 with TRBJ2-3; D is uncertain. The germline gives CDR1 SNHLY, CDR2 FYNNEI. The CDR3 contains 11 residues. The V end was cut by 8 bases, the J end by 7 bases, with 10 bases between. Here the CDR3 DNA reads TGTGCCAGCGGTGGCTGGAATACGCAGTATTTT. It encodes CASGGWNTQYF.

This clone was seen once. This chain uses TRBV27 with TRBJ2-7; a weak D match, TRBD2 (6 bases). Germline V gene sequence: CDR1 MNHEY, CDR2 SMNVEV (reference sequence). V was trimmed by 3 bases and J by 0 bases, leaving 9 bases between them. The CDR3 covers 14 residues. CDR3 sequence: CASSLRTNSYEQYF. The CDR3 nucleotides read TGTGCCAGCAGTTTGAGGACTAACTCCTACGAGCAGTACTTC.

The chain combines TRBV4-1 with TRBJ2-5, with D uncertain. Between the trimmed V and J ends, which lost 0 bases and 0 bases, there was a span of 5 bases. The germline V gene has CDR1 MGHRA and CDR2 YSYEKL. This CDR3 has 14 residues. The CDR3 reads CASSQDRYQETQYF. The DNA for the CDR3 is TGCGCCAGCAGCCAAGACAGGTACCAAGAGACCCAGTACTTC.

By its share, this clone is medium-sized. V and J are TRBV14 and TRBJ1-1; D gene ambiguous. V was cut by 5 bases and J by 0 bases, with 7 bases left in between. CDR3 length equals 13 residues. The germline V gene encodes CDR1 SGHDN and CDR2 FVKESK. DNA for the CDR3: TGTGCCAGCAGCACGCAGATGAACACTGAAGCTTTCTTT. It is translated as CASSTQMNTEAFF.

This clone appeared a single time. This sequence joins TRBV23-1 and TRBJ1-3, with D unresolved. TRBV23-1 is flagged as an ORF with uncertain function. Trimming removed 0 bases from V and 0 bases from J, with 9 bases in between. CDR3 length: 16 residues. The CDR3 coding sequence is TGCGCCAGCAGTCAATCCGCGGCGGACTCTGGAAACACCATATATTTT. Translating it yields CASSQSAADSGNTIYF.

V is TRBV6-2 or TRBV6-3 and J is TRBJ2-7, with 11 bases lining up with TRBD2. This CDR3 has 16 residues. The J segment lost 2 bases and the V segment lost 5 bases, leaving 8 bases of the junction unmatched. In germline, CDR1 is MNHEY, CDR2 SVGEGT. CDR3 protein: CASSRPGTSGTYEQYF. In nucleotides, the CDR3 is TGTGCCAGCAGTCGACCAGGGACTAGCGGAACCTACGAGCAGTACTTC.

This chain links TRBV3-1 (or the pseudogene TRBV3-2) with TRBJ1-1; a possible D gene is TRBD1 (5 bases). V was clipped by 3 bases and J by 6 bases, with 11 bases between them. Germline V lookup: CDR1 LGHDT, CDR2 YNNKEL (reference sequence). This CDR3 is built from 13 residues. CDR3 region: CASSQTAAAEAFF. As DNA, the CDR3 is TGTGCCAGCAGCCAGACAGCTGCCGCTGAAGCTTTCTTT.

The chain joins TRBV5-4 to TRBJ2-3; 14 positions agree with TRBD2. CDR3 length equals 16 residues. Trimming cost V 3 bases and J 6 bases; bases outside gene matches: 6. Germline V gene lookup returns CDR1 SGHNT and CDR2 YYREEE (reference sequence). The chain's CDR3 is CASSSPGLAGEDTQYF. CDR3 in DNA: TGTGCCAGCAGCTCCCCGGGACTAGCGGGAGAGGATACGCAGTATTTT.

V gene TRBV7-7 combines with J gene TRBJ2-1; tentatively, D is TRBD1 or TRBD2 (5 bases each). The CDR3 is 18 residues long. Per the germline V gene, CDR1 is SSHAT and CDR2 is FNYEAQ (reference sequence). Trimming pared 2 bases from V and 0 bases from J, leaving 17 bases between. The CDR3 bases are TGTGCCAGCAGCTTAAATTCGGGACCCTTAGGCTCCTACAATGAGCAGTTCTTC. It translates to CASSLNSGPLGSYNEQFF.

Concerning this clone itself: This sample includes further DNA sequences coding for the same CDR3. The V call is TRBV18, the J call TRBJ2-5; no clear D gene. With 3 bases removed from V and 2 bases from J, the gap between germline ends came to 7 bases. The CDR3 has 13 residues. The V gene's germline CDR1 is KGHSH and CDR2 LQKENI. The DNA of the CDR3 is TGTGCCAGCTCACCTACCCGGCAAGAGACCCAGTACTTC. It is translated as CASSPTRQETQYF.

The chain carries TRBV7-8 and TRBJ1-6; D is perhaps TRBD1 (5 bases). The CDR3 has 15 amino acids. V was clipped by 1 base and J by 7 bases, with 11 bases between them. The germline V gene has CDR1 SGHVS and CDR2 FQNEAQ. The CDR3 spells CASSLVQGTNSPLHF. DNA of the CDR3: TGTGCCAGCAGCTTAGTTCAGGGAACGAATTCACCCCTCCACTTT.

The chain links TRBV15 to TRBJ2-3; D possibly corresponds to TRBD2 (5 bases). This CDR3 comprises 13 residues. The V and J ends lost 7 bases and 2 bases respectively, with 10 bases between them. Germline assignment: CDR1 LNHNV and CDR2 YYDKDF (reference sequence). The CDR3 DNA is TGTGCCACCAAATCAGCGGCCACAGATACGCAGTATTTT. Protein product: CATKSAATDTQYF.

The chain employs TRBV29-1 and TRBJ2-5; 8 nucleotides line up with TRBD1. Germline V gene lookup returns CDR1 SQVTM and CDR2 ANQGSEA. This CDR3 is built from 13 residues. Trimming removed 6 bases from V and 0 bases from J; junction bases left unmatched: 3. The CDR3 coding sequence is TGCAGCGTCTGGACAGGGCACCAAGAGACCCAGTACTTC. Its translation: CSVWTGHQETQYF.

The CDR3 protein is CASSYWDRDQETQYF. CDR3 sequence (DNA): TGTGCCAGCAGTTACTGGGACAGGGATCAAGAGACCCAGTACTTC. The rearrangement joins TRBV6-2 or TRBV6-3 to TRBJ2-5, with 9 bases that match TRBD1. CDR3 length equals 15 residues. The germline V gene encodes CDR1 MNHEY and CDR2 SVGEGT. The J segment lost 2 bases and the V segment lost 1 base, leaving 2 bases of the junction unmatched.

J is TRBJ1-1 and V is TRBV10-2; 8 nucleotides match TRBD1. CDR3 length: 12 residues. The trim removed 4 bases at V and 11 bases at J, leaving 6 bases unmatched. Germline V gene sequence: CDR1 WSHSY, CDR2 SAAADI. The CDR3 region is CASSGPGGDAFF. For the CDR3, the DNA is TGCGCCAGCAGTGGGCCAGGGGGCGACGCTTTCTTT.

J is TRBJ2-5 and V is TRBV30; no clear D. CDR3 length: 10 residues. Trimming cost V 5 bases and J 5 bases, with 6 bases left between them. Per germline, CDR1 GTSNPN and CDR2 SVGIG (reference sequence). In nucleotides, the CDR3 is TGTGCCTGGGGATGGGAGACCCAGTACTTC. Its translation is CAWGWETQYF.

V gene TRBV18 combines with J gene TRBJ1-1, with 7 positions matching TRBD1. V gave up 0 bases and J gave up 4 bases; unmatched junction bases: 2. The CDR3 covers 14 residues. Germline assignment: CDR1 KGHSH and CDR2 LQKENI. The CDR3 spells CASSPPTGRTEAFF. As DNA, the CDR3 is TGTGCCAGCTCACCACCGACAGGGCGCACTGAAGCTTTCTTT.

The chain combines TRBV9 with TRBJ1-5, with D tentatively TRBD1 (5 bases). Germline CDR1 and CDR2: SGDLS and YYNGEE. This CDR3 contains 13 residues. V lost 5 bases to trimming and J lost 4 bases, with 10 bases between them. CDR3 in amino acids: CASSPDMNQPQHF. The CDR3 DNA follows: TGTGCCAGCAGTCCGGACATGAATCAGCCCCAGCATTTT. Full variable domain (missing parts from reference TRBV9 and TRBJ1-5): DSGVTQTPKHLITATGQRVTLRCSPRSGDLSVYWYQQSLDQGLQFLIQYYNGEERAKGNILERFSAQQFPDLHSELNLSSLELGDSALYFCASSPDMNQPQHFGDGTRLSIL.

The chain employs TRBV28 and TRBJ1-1; the match to TRBD1 covers 9 bases. Per germline, CDR1 MDHEN and CDR2 SYDVKM. This CDR3 is built from 15 residues. Trimming at V came to 2 bases and at J to 7 bases, leaving 8 bases not matched to a gene. The CDR3 DNA sequence: TGTGCCAGCAGTTTACAGGACAGGGGTGATGGTGAAGCTTTCTTT. Its protein product is CASSLQDRGDGEAFF. The full variable domain, in which reference TRBV28 and TRBJ1-1 provide the parts outside the CDR3, is DVKVTQSSRYLVKRTGEKVFLECVQDMDHENMFWYRQDPGLGLRLIYFSYDVKMKEKGDIPEGYSVSREKKERFSLILESASTNQTSMYLCASSLQDRGDGEAFFGQGTRLTVV.

The gene calls are TRBV2 and TRBJ2-2; 8 bases line up with TRBD1. This CDR3 is built from 15 residues. The V gene's germline CDR1 is SNHLY and CDR2 FYNNEI. V trimming: 2 bases; J trimming: 4 bases; junction bases outside the gene matches: 3. The CDR3 protein is CASSEQGAGTGELFF. CDR3 nucleotide sequence: TGTGCCAGCAGTGAACAGGGGGCGGGCACCGGGGAGCTGTTTTTT. Full variable domain (remainder filled in from reference TRBV2 and TRBJ2-2): EPEVTQTPSHQVTQMGQEVILRCVPISNHLYFYWYRQILGQKVEFLVSFYNNEISEKSEIFDDQFSVERPDGSNFTLKIRSTKLEDSAMYFCASSEQGAGTGELFFGEGSRLTVL.